Listed here are 27 T cell receptor beta chains from one sample, sequenced in a study of T cells in women clearing cervical HPV infection. Data came from immunoSEQ multiplex PCR; TCRdb stores just in-frame clones and leaves some out. The listing records tens of thousands of clones. The material sequenced was blood buffy coat. These receptors all stem from a woman aged 18-70 years with a cervical HPV16 infection that either progressed to CIN3+ or cleared (not recorded which).

Points on this clone: The read ends 3 residues before the CDR3 terminus; that terminus is restored from the germline J gene. The chain is built from TRBV2 and TRBJ1-5, with D hard to call. With 2 bases removed from V and 6 bases from J, the gap between germline ends came to 5 bases. CDR1 SNHLY and CDR2 FYNNEI come from the germline V gene. The CDR3 runs 12 residues. CDR3 DNA (partial): TGTGCCAGCAGTGAATACTCTCAGCCC. Protein: CASSEYSQP. The CDR3 as a whole reads CASSEYSQPQHF.

The DNA read from the CDR3 is TGTGCCACCAGTGACGGGGGGCCAGGAGAGACC. It yields the protein CATSDGGPGET. The whole CDR3 is CATSDGGPGETQYF. The rearrangement links TRBV24-1 to TRBJ2-5; D may be TRBD2 (7 bases). The missing CDR3 end, 3 residues past where the read stops, is filled in from the germline J gene. Germline assignment: CDR1 KGHDR and CDR2 SFDVKD. This CDR3 has 14 residues. Trimming stripped 4 bases from V and 4 bases from J, with 12 bases between.

On this clone: The CDR3 extends 3 residues past the end of the read, so its final part is completed from the germline J gene. The chain is built from TRBV20-1 and TRBJ1-2; no clear D. V dropped 0 bases and J dropped 4 bases, with 6 bases sitting between them. Per the germline V gene, CDR1 is DFQATT and CDR2 is SNEGSKA (reference sequence). The CDR3 consists of 12 residues. The covered CDR3 bases are TGCAGTGCTAGAGATCACATCTATGGC. Its protein product is CSARDHIYG. The whole CDR3 protein is CSARDHIYGYTF.

As concerns this clone: The CDR3 extends 3 residues past the end of the read, so its final part is completed from the germline J gene. This rearrangement joins TRBV7-4 to TRBJ1-1; the match to TRBD1 covers 7 bases. The CDR3 spans 13 residues. Germline CDR1 and CDR2: SGHVT and SQSDAQ. Incomplete CDR3 DNA: TGTGCCAGCAGCATCCAAGGCAGGGGGACA. Translating gives CASSIQGRGT. The entire CDR3 reads CASSIQGRGTAFF.

Concerning this clone itself: The read terminates 3 residues ahead of where the CDR3 ends, so the germline J gene completes it. This chain links TRBV5-1 with TRBJ2-1; 8 bases align to TRBD1. CDR3 length: 15 residues. Trimming removed 4 bases from V and 2 bases from J; junction bases left unmatched: 5. CDR1 is SGHRS, CDR2 YFSETQ, per germline. The sequenced part of the CDR3 DNA is TGCGCCAGCAGCAACGACAGGGGCCCCTACAATGAG. Translated: CASSNDRGPYNE. The whole CDR3 is CASSNDRGPYNEQFF.

The part of the CDR3 DNA that was read is TGTGCCAGTAGTATAGAGGGACAGCGGAGCTCCTATAATTCACCC. It translates to CASSIEGQRSSYNSP. The CDR3 reads in full as CASSIEGQRSSYNSPLHF. The chain links TRBV19 to TRBJ1-6; TRBD1 agrees at 7 bases. The DNA ends 3 residues before the CDR3 does, and the rest of the CDR3 is filled in from the germline J gene. V dropped 0 bases and J dropped 0; count of bases not matched to a gene: 5. In germline, CDR1 is LNHDA, CDR2 SQIVND (reference sequence). The CDR3 consists of 18 residues.

As for this clone: Sequencing ends 3 residues short of the CDR3 end; the germline J gene provides the rest. This rearrangement joins TRBV20-1 to TRBJ1-1; D not certain. Germline V lookup: CDR1 DFQATT, CDR2 SNEGSKA (reference sequence). Trimming took 1 base from V and 5 from J, leaving 11 bases between them. The CDR3 spans 13 residues. The CDR3 spells CSARGVGGTEAFF. The CDR3 DNA, read in part, is TGCAGTGCTAGAGGGGTGGGCGGGACTGAA.

As for this clone: The sequence runs out 3 residues before the end of the CDR3; the remainder is reconstructed from the germline J gene. This chain links TRBV11-2 with TRBJ2-3; 11 nucleotides line up with TRBD2. CDR1 and CDR2 (germline): SGHAT, FQNNGV. The junction had 3 bases not matched to a gene; V was cut back by 1 base and J by 6 bases. The CDR3 is made up of 15 amino acids. The chain's CDR3 is CASSLVAGGPDTQYF. Incomplete CDR3 DNA: TGTGCCAGCAGCTTAGTAGCGGGGGGGCCCGATACG.

Of note for this clone: The read ends 3 residues shy of where the CDR3 ends; the end is completed using the germline J gene. The chain is built from TRBV5-1 and TRBJ2-5, with 15 bases aligning to TRBD2. With V trimmed by 4 bases and J by 4 bases, 5 bases remained unmatched. Germline values: CDR1 SGHRS, CDR2 YFSETQ. The CDR3 contains 16 residues. The CDR3 bases that were read are TGCGCCAGCAGCCCGGGACTAGCGGGGGGATCAGAGACC. This gives the protein CASSPGLAGGSET. The complete CDR3 protein is CASSPGLAGGSETQYF.

CDR3 amino acids: CASSPRRTSGSGANVLTF. The sequenced part of the CDR3 DNA is TGTGCCAGCAGCCCTAGGAGGACTAGCGGCTCTGGGGCCAACGTC. The chain joins TRBV7-3 to TRBJ2-6; 10 nucleotides match TRBD2. The read comes to an end 3 residues before the CDR3 does, leaving the germline J gene to fill in the end. This CDR3 is built from 18 residues. With 5 bases clipped from V and 0 bases from J, the junction kept 7 bases outside the gene matches. CDR1 is SGHTA and CDR2 is FQGTGA in the germline V gene.

About this clone itself: The CDR3 end falls 3 residues outside the read, so it is completed with the germline J gene. The chain couples TRBV12-3 or TRBV12-4 to TRBJ2-1; 12 bases map to TRBD2. This CDR3 contains 16 residues. The V gene end was trimmed by 6 bases and the J gene end by 6 bases; junction bases not matched to a gene: 9. The sequenced part of the CDR3 DNA is TGTGCCAGCAGGATCATACTAGCGGGGGGTGGCAATGAG. Translated: CASRIILAGGGNE. The full CDR3 reads CASRIILAGGGNEQFF.

Remarks on this clone: Read sequence stops 3 residues before the CDR3 end, and the germline J gene provides the missing end. This chain links TRBV19 with TRBJ1-5; TRBD1 is a possible D gene (6 bases). V shed 5 bases and J shed 1 base, with 12 bases lying between them. The CDR3 is 15 amino acids. Germline CDR1 LNHDA, CDR2 SQIVND (reference sequence). The CDR3 DNA, read in part, is TGTGCCAGTAGTTTTGGGGGGGGCAGCAATCAGCCC. This encodes CASSFGGGSNQP. The whole CDR3 protein reads CASSFGGGSNQPQHF. Based on the CDR3 plus reference TRBV19 and TRBJ1-5, the full variable domain is DGGITQSPKYLFRKEGQNVTLSCEQNLNHDAMYWYRQDPGQGLRLIYYSQIVNDFQKGDIAEGYSVSREKKESFPLTVTSAQKNPTAFYLCASSFGGGSNQPQHFGDGTRLSIL.

Of note for this clone: The read finishes 3 residues shy of the CDR3 end, and the germline J gene is used to complete it. The V and J genes are TRBV20-1 and TRBJ2-7; a weak D match, TRBD1 (6 bases). Germline lookup yields CDR1 DFQATT and CDR2 SNEGSKA (reference sequence). Trimming stripped 3 bases from V and 2 bases from J, with 8 bases between. CDR3 length equals 12 residues. The DNA read from the CDR3 is TGCAGTGCTAGTACAGGGCCCTACGAG. Protein product: CSASTGPYE. The whole CDR3 region reads CSASTGPYEQYF.

For this clone: The CDR3 is cut off 3 residues early in the read; its end comes from the germline J gene. The V call is TRBV5-1, the J call TRBJ2-3, with 7 bases identical to TRBD2. Trimming cost V 0 bases and J 3 bases; bases outside gene matches: 7. The CDR3 is made up of 16 amino acids. Germline values: CDR1 SGHRS, CDR2 YFSETQ. Partial CDR3 DNA: TGCGCCAGCAGCTTGGGTGGCGGGGGTTTAACAGATACG. Translating gives CASSLGGGGLTDT. The whole CDR3 is CASSLGGGGLTDTQYF.

Notes on this clone: Read sequence stops 3 residues before the CDR3 end, and the germline J gene provides the missing end. The rearrangement uses TRBV10-1 and TRBJ1-1; no firm D call. The CDR3 totals 14 residues. The V and J ends lost 2 bases and 4 bases respectively, with 11 bases between them. From germline, CDR1 is WNHNN and CDR2 SYGVQD (reference sequence). The sequenced part of the CDR3 DNA is TGCGCCAGCAGTGAGCAAGGGTCTGCCACTGAA. This gives the protein CASSEQGSATE. The entire CDR3 protein is CASSEQGSATEAFF.

The CDR3 is CASSPPAGGPHEQFF. The DNA read from the CDR3 is TGTGCCAGCAGCCCCCCCGCGGGGGGGCCGCATGAG. J is TRBJ2-1 and V is TRBV7-9, with 9 bases aligning to TRBD2. The read ends 3 residues early relative to the CDR3; the germline J gene fills the gap. The V segment lost 5 bases and the J segment 8 bases; nucleotides outside the gene matches: 10. CDR1 SEHNR and CDR2 FQNEAQ come from the germline V gene (reference sequence). The CDR3 loop spans 15 amino acids.

A note on this clone: With the read ending 3 residues before the CDR3 end, the germline J gene is used to fill in that end. The V and J genes are TRBV2 and TRBJ2-7; TRBD1 is a possible D gene (5 bases). Trimming shortened V by 7 bases and J by 6 bases, and 13 bases separated the two germline ends. Germline values: CDR1 SNHLY, CDR2 FYNNEI. CDR3 length: 12 amino acids. CDR3 in amino acids: CASNARVSEQYF. The CDR3 bases that were read are TGTGCCAGCAATGCCAGGGTTAGCGAG.

Incomplete CDR3 DNA: TGTGCCACCCACCGACAGTCCGACACTTACGAG. Translating gives CATHRQSDTYE. The complete CDR3 protein is CATHRQSDTYEQYF. This chain uses TRBV10-3 with TRBJ2-7, with a tentative D call TRBD1 (5 bases). The CDR3 extends 3 residues past the end of the read, so its final part is completed from the germline J gene. The CDR3 is made up of 14 amino acids. V was pared by 10 bases and J by 4 bases, with 20 bases between. Germline V gene sequence: CDR1 ENHRY, CDR2 SYGVKD.

For this clone: The read ends 3 residues before the CDR3 terminus; that terminus is restored from the germline J gene. This chain links TRBV5-1 with TRBJ2-7; perhaps TRBD2 as D (6 bases). Germline loops: CDR1 SGHRS, CDR2 YFSETQ. This CDR3 has 15 residues. The V gene lost 0 bases and the J gene lost 2 bases, with 12 bases spanning the gap. The covered CDR3 bases are TGCGCCAGCAGCTTGGCTTGGGGGGAGGCCTACGAG. This encodes CASSLAWGEAYE. The CDR3 in its entirety is CASSLAWGEAYEQYF.

As for this clone: The read gets to within 3 residues of the CDR3 end, and the germline J gene fills in the rest. The rearrangement uses TRBV20-1 and TRBJ1-3, with 9 bases fitting TRBD1. After removal of 1 base from V and 7 bases from J, the junction contained 8 bases not matched to a gene. The CDR3 contains 15 residues. In germline, CDR1 is DFQATT, CDR2 SNEGSKA (reference sequence). The sequenced CDR3 bases are TGCAGTGCTAGAGGTCATCAACAGGGGGCGAACACC. It encodes CSARGHQQGANT. The whole CDR3 sequence is CSARGHQQGANTIYF.

Concerning this clone: The read terminates 3 residues ahead of where the CDR3 ends, so the germline J gene completes it. V usage is TRBV6-4 and J usage is TRBJ2-1, with 11 bases that match TRBD2. Germline CDR1 is MRHNA and CDR2 is SNTAGT. This CDR3 spans 15 amino acids. J was trimmed by 4 bases and V by 2 bases; bases with no gene match: 1. The chain's CDR3 is CASSDRLAGYNEQFF. CDR3 DNA (partial): TGTGCCAGCAGTGACAGACTAGCGGGATACAATGAG.

As to this clone: Read coverage stops 3 residues before the CDR3 terminus; the germline J gene supplies the remainder. V gene TRBV4-1 combines with J gene TRBJ1-2, with a tentative D call TRBD1 (5 bases). Trimming left V 0 bases short and J 2 bases short, with 10 bases between. CDR3 length: 15 residues. CDR1 MGHRA and CDR2 YSYEKL come from the germline V gene. The CDR3 here is CASSQEGRVNYGYTF. CDR3 DNA, as far as it was read: TGCGCCAGCAGCCAAGAAGGCAGGGTAAACTATGGC.

This clone registers medium-sized by frequency. The read terminates 3 residues before the CDR3 end, so the remaining end is supplied by the germline J gene. The gene calls are TRBV5-1 and TRBJ2-6; 9 nucleotides agree with TRBD2. This CDR3 region has 18 residues. Trimming removed 2 bases from V and 0 bases from J; junction bases left unmatched: 6. Germline V gene sequence: CDR1 SGHRS, CDR2 YFSETQ. The sequenced CDR3 bases are TGCGCCAGCAGCTTCTCCCAGCGGGGGGTCTCTGGGGCCAACGTC. Translation gives CASSFSQRGVSGANV. From start to end, the CDR3 is CASSFSQRGVSGANVLTF.

For this clone: The CDR3 is cut off 3 residues early in the read; its end comes from the germline J gene. V usage is TRBV19 and J usage is TRBJ2-4; tentative D call: TRBD2 (6 bases). Germline CDR1 is LNHDA and CDR2 is SQIVND (reference sequence). Deletions cut 3 bases from V and 1 base from J, with 10 bases between. CDR3 length equals 15 residues. The sequenced CDR3 bases are TGTGCCAGTAGTATCCGGGGAGGTGCCAAAAACATT. Its protein is CASSIRGGAKNI. The CDR3 as a whole reads CASSIRGGAKNIQYF.

On this clone itself: With the read ending 3 residues before the CDR3 end, the germline J gene is used to fill in that end. The V and J genes are TRBV7-9 and TRBJ1-6; tentative D call: TRBD1 (6 bases). V lost 4 bases to trimming and J lost 7 bases, with 8 bases between them. This CDR3 is built from 13 residues. Germline V gene lookup returns CDR1 SEHNR and CDR2 FQNEAQ (reference sequence). The CDR3 protein is CASSSGQNSPLHF. CDR3 DNA (partial): TGTGCCAGCAGCTCAGGACAGAATTCACCC. Based on the CDR3 plus reference TRBV7-9 and TRBJ1-6, the full variable domain is DTGVSQNPRHKITKRGQNVTFRCDPISEHNRLYWYRQTLGQGPEFLTYFQNEAQLEKSRLLSDRFSAERPKGSFSTLEIQRTEQGDSAMYLCASSSGQNSPLHFGNGTRLTVT.

Of note for this clone: The read ends 3 residues before the CDR3 terminus; that terminus is restored from the germline J gene. This chain uses TRBV7-9 with TRBJ2-5, with D perhaps TRBD1 (6 bases). V lost 5 bases and J 5 bases, leaving 12 bases between the germline ends. CDR1 and CDR2 from the germline V gene are SEHNR and FQNEAQ (reference sequence). The CDR3 totals 13 residues. The CDR3 spells CASSTQGWETQYF. Incomplete CDR3 DNA: TGTGCCAGCAGCACCCAGGGGTGGGAGACC.

A word on this clone: The CDR3 extends 3 residues past the end of the read, so its final part is completed from the germline J gene. The chain carries TRBV19 and TRBJ2-3; possibly TRBD2 for D (6 bases). This CDR3 has 14 amino acids. CDR1 and CDR2 (germline): LNHDA, SQIVND (reference sequence). V shed 3 bases and J shed 4 bases, with 11 bases lying between them. The part of the CDR3 DNA that was read is TGTGCCAGTAGTATCCCCGGGACTTCAGATACG. This translates into CASSIPGTSDT. The whole CDR3 sequence is CASSIPGTSDTQYF.